This TCR beta chain was identified during a study of T cells in women clearing cervical HPV infection. Study-wide points: TRBV6-7 abundance was lower in cases than controls (around 0.1% versus 0.15%). A classifier using richness and V gene abundances reached an AUC of nearly 0.85. T-cell numbers per sample were unknown and may explain richness differences.

Germline loops: CDR1 DFQATT, CDR2 SNEGSKA (reference sequence). The V end lost 7 bases, the J end lost 1 base, and 11 bases lay between the germline ends. The CDR3 sequence is 13 residues long. In regard to this clone: The antigen remains undetermined. The sequence runs out 3 residues before the end of the CDR3; the remainder is reconstructed from the germline J gene.

The data were produced by immunoSEQ multiplex PCR, yet TCRdb's version contains in-frame clones alone and is incomplete. The sample table includes approximately 35,000 clones. Cervical HPV DNA detected by MY09/MY11 PCR, typed by dot-blot. This clonotype was sampled from a woman between 18 and 75 years old with a cervical HPV16 infection that either progressed to CIN3+ or cleared (not recorded which). Specimen: blood buffy coat. The chain has TRBV20-1 and TRBJ2-1; tentative D call: TRBD2 (6 bases). This CDR3 reads CSVGGTSYNEQFF. The CDR3 bases that were read are TGCAGTGTTGGGGGGACTTCCTACAATGAG.